This T cell receptor (beta chain) was obtained from a study of cytomegalovirus exposure and HLA in healthy donors. Whole-study results and caveats: Most TCR beta V segments were productive about 90% or about 30% of the time in an earlier analysis. Three CMV-associated chains proved CMV antigen-specific in vitro.

As concerns this clone: Its antigen is not identified.

Primers for the PCR totalled 60 Vbeta and 13 Jbeta. Authors' methods: Some 11 million of the about 80 million unique TCR beta chains counted in a later analysis were shared. The repertoire was sequenced with immunoSEQ multiplex PCR; TCRdb's copy has only in-frame clones and lacks some. The D gene and trimming were derived from the DNA, and the V and J assignments and clone size from that table. This sample's table has around 200,000 clones. The CDR3 is 17 residues long. The germline V gene encodes CDR1 LGHNA and CDR2 YNFKEQ. V gave up 4 bases and J gave up 0 bases; unmatched junction bases: 7. Sequences were obtained from PBMCs. V is TRBV4-2 and J is TRBJ1-4; 8 bases are a match to TRBD1. This receptor was obtained from a woman aged 18-35 years in good health and CMV-seropositive. CDR3 protein: CASSPDRALTTNEKLFF. CDR3 coding DNA: TGTGCCAGCAGCCCGGACAGGGCGCTCACAACTAATGAAAAACTGTTTTTT.